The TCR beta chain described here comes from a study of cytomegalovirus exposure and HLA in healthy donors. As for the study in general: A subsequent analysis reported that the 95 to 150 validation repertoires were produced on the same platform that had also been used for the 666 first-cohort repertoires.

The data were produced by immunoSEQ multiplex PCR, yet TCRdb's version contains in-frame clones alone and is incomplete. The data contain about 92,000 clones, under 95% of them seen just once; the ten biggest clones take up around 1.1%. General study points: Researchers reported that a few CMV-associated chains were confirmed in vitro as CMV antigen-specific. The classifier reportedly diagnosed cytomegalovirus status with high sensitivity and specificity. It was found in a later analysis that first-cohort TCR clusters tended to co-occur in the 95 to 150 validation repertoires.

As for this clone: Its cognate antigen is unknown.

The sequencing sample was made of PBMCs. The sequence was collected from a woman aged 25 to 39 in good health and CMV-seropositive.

The CDR3 sequence is CASSHLGKGATEAFF. The CDR3 DNA reads TGCGCCAGCAGCCACCTCGGGAAGGGGGCCACTGAAGCTTTCTTT. V and J are TRBV4-1 and TRBJ1-1; 7 nucleotides agree with TRBD1. This CDR3 contains 15 residues. CDR1 and CDR2 (germline): MGHRA, YSYEKL. The V segment lost 3 bases and the J segment 4 bases; nucleotides outside the gene matches: 8.